One and the same sample provided the 25 T cell receptor beta chains below, sequenced in a study of T cells after yellow fever vaccination. TCRdb processed the 5' RACE reads anew with MiXCR; each CDR3 protein has one entry. In the table there are about 320,000 distinct CDR3 sequences, 3.5% to 5% of which are singletons. Source: PBMCs, taken 15 days after the yellow fever booster vaccination. These receptor sequences come from a man aged 18 to 29 who received the YFV17D yellow fever vaccine.

The table lists this clonotype with a few counts. The chain uses TRBV3-1 and TRBJ1-2; D may be TRBD1 (5 bases). V dropped 0 bases and J dropped 8 bases, with 25 bases sitting between them. CDR1 is LGHDT and CDR2 is YNNKEL in the germline V gene (reference sequence). This CDR3 is 18 amino acids long. The CDR3 is CASSQEVFRESFKYGYTF. The CDR3 DNA reads as TGTGCCAGCAGCCAAGAAGTATTCAGGGAATCTTTCAAATACGGCTACACCTTC.

This clonotype was detected only a few times. The chain combines TRBV10-3 with TRBJ2-1, with TRBD1 matching 12 bases. Germline loops: CDR1 ENHRY, CDR2 SYGVKD. The CDR3 loop spans 15 amino acids. Trimming removed 7 bases from V and 4 bases from J; junction bases left unmatched: 5. CDR3 amino acids: CAIKRDRGPYNEQFF. In DNA, the CDR3 is TGTGCCATCAAGAGGGACAGGGGGCCTTACAATGAGCAGTTCTTC.

This clonotype came up a few times. The chain combines TRBV5-1 with TRBJ1-1, with D hard to call. The V end lost 4 bases, the J end lost 0 bases, and 10 bases lay between the germline ends. The CDR3 runs 14 residues. CDR1 is SGHRS and CDR2 is YFSETQ in the germline V gene. This chain's CDR3 is CASSLIGLNTEAFF. The CDR3 bases are TGCGCCAGCAGCCTTATCGGGCTGAACACTGAAGCTTTCTTT.

This clonotype was seen many times. The J gene is TRBJ1-2, the V gene TRBV5-1, with D unclear. Germline V gene lookup returns CDR1 SGHRS and CDR2 YFSETQ. This CDR3 is 14 amino acids long. V was clipped by 4 bases and J by 5 bases, with 15 bases between them. The CDR3 nucleotides are TGCGCCAGCAGCCCACGCGGGGATCGGTATGGCTACACCTTC. This translates into CASSPRGDRYGYTF.

The rearrangement joins TRBV3-1 to TRBJ2-7; D may be TRBD1 (5 bases). Per germline, CDR1 LGHDT and CDR2 YNNKEL (reference sequence). The CDR3 length is 14 residues. Trimming removed 4 bases at V and 5 bases at J, with 15 bases between. The CDR3, as DNA: TGTGCCAGCAGCCGGTCGGACACGGGCCACGAGCAGTACTTC. The encoded protein is CASSRSDTGHEQYF.

This clonotype was detected only a few times. The chain recombines TRBV25-1 with TRBJ1-6; TRBD1 matches at 7 bases. CDR3 length: 15 residues. CDR1 is MGHDK, CDR2 SYGVNS, per germline. V shed 3 bases, J shed 7 bases, and the junction held 6 bases outside the gene matches. Here the CDR3 reads CASSENRGNNSPLHF. The CDR3 DNA reads TGTGCCAGCAGTGAGAACAGGGGTAACAATTCACCCCTCCACTTT.

This clonotype was observed many times. V and J are TRBV7-2 and TRBJ2-5; 7 bases are a match to TRBD1. Germline V gene lookup returns CDR1 SGHTA and CDR2 FQGNSA. This CDR3 region has 14 residues. J was trimmed by 2 bases and V by 7 bases; bases with no gene match: 7. The CDR3 DNA follows: TGTGCCAGCAACCGTGGACAGGCTCAAGAGACCCAGTACTTC. This codes for CASNRGQAQETQYF.

The chain carries TRBV7-2 and TRBJ2-7; TRBD1 or TRBD2 may be the D gene (5 bases each). In germline, CDR1 is SGHTA, CDR2 FQGNSA. The CDR3 has 14 amino acids. The V end lost 7 bases, the J end lost 2 bases, and 15 bases lay between the germline ends. CDR3 sequence reads: CASTWDPEAYEQYF. CDR3 nucleotides: TGTGCCAGCACCTGGGACCCGGAGGCCTACGAGCAGTACTTC.

This clonotype has only a few counts. The gene calls are TRBV24-1 and TRBJ2-7; tentatively, D is TRBD1 (5 bases). Trimming left V 8 bases short and J 12 bases short, with 13 bases between. Germline CDR1 is KGHDR and CDR2 is SFDVKD. The CDR3 spans 10 residues. Written as DNA, the CDR3 is TGTGCCACCAAGAAGCAGGGCAGGTACGTC. It codes for CATKKQGRYV.

The table lists this clonotype with many counts. The chain couples TRBV5-1 to TRBJ2-7; D possibly corresponds to TRBD2 (5 bases). V was clipped by 3 bases and J by 2 bases, with 18 bases between them. The CDR3 runs 16 residues. Germline loops: CDR1 SGHRS, CDR2 YFSETQ. CDR3: CASSSNLRLSPYEQYV. For the CDR3, the DNA is TGCGCCAGCAGCTCGAACCTGCGACTAAGCCCCTACGAGCAGTACGTC.

In its sample, this clonotype was seen many times. The V gene is TRBV27, the J gene TRBJ2-1, with 8 bases aligning to TRBD2. The germline CDR1 and CDR2 sequences are MNHEY and SMNVEV (reference sequence). This CDR3 has 16 residues. The V gene end was trimmed by 4 bases and the J gene end by 7 bases; junction bases not matched to a gene: 12. The CDR3 DNA reads as TGTGCCAGCAGTTCGGATCGTAGCGGGGCGGCGAATGAGCAGTTCTTC. Translation: CASSSDRSGAANEQFF.

This clonotype showed up many times. The gene calls are TRBV20-1 and TRBJ1-1; D is possibly TRBD1 (6 bases). V lost 3 bases to trimming and J lost 1 base, with 18 bases between them. The CDR3 is 16 amino acids. Germline CDR1 reads DFQATT; CDR2 reads SNEGSKA (reference sequence). DNA of the CDR3: TGCAGTGCTAGTAGGGCGGACAGAAGGACGAACACTGAAGCTTTCTTT. Its protein is CSASRADRRTNTEAFF.

The CDR3 nucleotides read TGCAGTGCTAGAGCGGGAGGAAGGAATCAGCCCCAGCATTTT. It yields the protein CSARAGGRNQPQHF. V is TRBV20-1 and J is TRBJ1-5; D uncertain. The CDR3 is 14 amino acids. Germline values: CDR1 DFQATT, CDR2 SNEGSKA (reference sequence). Trimming stripped 1 base from V and 4 bases from J, with 11 bases between.

In regard to this clonotype: A read error may be the cause here, since a much bigger clone is one base away. The chain carries TRBV6-1 and TRBJ2-2; 10 bases line up with TRBD1. Germline V gene sequence: CDR1 MNHNS, CDR2 SASEGT. The trim removed 10 bases at V and 7 bases at J, leaving 12 bases unmatched. The CDR3 is 15 amino acids. The CDR3 reads CAIRGTTGGIGELFF. CDR3 sequence (DNA): TGTGCCATCAGGGGAACGACAGGGGGCATCGGGGAGCTGTTTTTT.

This clonotype was observed at least ten times. This sequence joins TRBV7-3 and TRBJ1-6; 12 bases align to TRBD1. From germline, CDR1 is SGHTA and CDR2 FQGTGA. The CDR3 runs to 15 residues. The J segment lost 10 bases and the V segment lost 3 bases, leaving 4 bases of the junction unmatched. In DNA, the CDR3 is TGTGCCAGCAGCTTCGGGACAGGGGGCACGTCACCCCTCCACTTT. Protein sequence: CASSFGTGGTSPLHF.

Of note for this clonotype: At one end, the junction sequence differs from germline, possibly due to a read error. The chain links TRBV7-7 to TRBJ2-5; the D is unclear. The CDR3 extends over 17 amino acids. Germline CDR1 is SSHAT and CDR2 is FNYEAQ (reference sequence). CDR3 residues: CASSLVWRPSLQETQYF. CDR3 nucleotides: TGTGCTAGCAGCTTAGTTTGGCGGCCGAGCCTCCAAGAGACCCAGTACTTC.

This clonotype occurred many times. The V call is TRBV7-2, the J call TRBJ1-2; no definite D call. Germline V gene lookup returns CDR1 SGHTA and CDR2 FQGNSA. The V and J ends lost 3 bases and 0 bases respectively, with 8 bases between them. CDR3 length: 14 amino acids. The CDR3 region has the DNA TGTGCCAGCAGCTTGAGTGGGGCTAACTATGGCTACACCTTC. This gives the protein CASSLSGANYGYTF.

This clonotype was observed a few times. The chain combines TRBV7-3 with TRBJ2-5; TRBD1 is a possible D gene (7 bases). Trimming took off 4 bases at V and 1 base at J, with 13 bases between the two ends. The CDR3 is 15 residues long. In germline, CDR1 is SGHTA, CDR2 FQGTGA. As DNA, the CDR3 is TGTGCCAGCAGCTATGGAGGGACAGTCCAAGAGACCCAGTACTTC. This codes for CASSYGGTVQETQYF. The full variable domain, rest sourced from reference TRBV7-3 and TRBJ2-5, is GAGVSQTPSNKVTEKGKYVELRCDPISGHTALYWYRQSLGQGPEFLIYFQGTGAADDSGLPNDRFFAVRPEGSVSTLKIQRTERGDSAVYLCASSYGGTVQETQYFGPGTRLLVL.

This clonotype was observed many times. J is TRBJ2-5 and V is TRBV20-1; 10 positions match TRBD2. The trim removed 4 bases at V and 4 bases at J, leaving 9 bases unmatched. The CDR3 has 15 residues. Germline V gene lookup returns CDR1 DFQATT and CDR2 SNEGSKA (reference sequence). DNA of the CDR3: TGCAGTGCTACGCCCCCCCAGCGGGGGGGAGAGACCCAGTACTTC. This sequence encodes CSATPPQRGGETQYF.

This clonotype was seen at least ten times. The rearrangement links TRBV2 to TRBJ1-6, with 9 bases that match TRBD1. J gave up 7 bases and V 8 bases, and 9 bases lay outside the gene matches. Germline V gene sequence: CDR1 SNHLY, CDR2 FYNNEI. The CDR3 spans 15 residues. For the CDR3, the DNA is TGTGCCAGCGGGGAGGACAGGGGATTCAATTCACCCCTCCACTTT. It yields the protein CASGEDRGFNSPLHF.

The genes are TRBV19 and TRBJ2-7; a possible D gene is TRBD1 (5 bases). V was cut by 5 bases and J by 1 base, with 9 bases left in between. The germline V gene has CDR1 LNHDA and CDR2 SQIVND (reference sequence). This CDR3 spans 13 amino acids. The CDR3 is CASSYRRSYEQYF. CDR3 coding DNA: TGTGCCAGTAGTTACAGGCGGTCCTACGAGCAGTACTTC.

The chain combines TRBV5-1 with TRBJ2-1; D could derive from TRBD1 or TRBD2 (5 bases each). The CDR3 sequence is 15 residues long. Trimming cost V 0 bases and J 0 bases, with 7 bases left between them. Per germline, CDR1 SGHRS and CDR2 YFSETQ. CDR3 amino acids: CASSLVGDSYNEQFF. The DNA of the CDR3 is TGCGCCAGCAGCTTGGTGGGGGACTCCTACAATGAGCAGTTCTTC.

This clonotype was counted between two and nine times. This chain joins TRBV11-2 and TRBJ1-1; D unclear. The CDR3 runs to 15 residues. Germline V CDR1 and CDR2: SGHAT, FQNNGV. V was cut by 5 bases and J by 1 base, with 14 bases left in between. The CDR3 loop is CASSLYHSPNTEAFF. CDR3 nucleotides: TGTGCCAGCAGCCTCTACCATTCCCCGAACACTGAAGCTTTCTTT. The entire variable domain, with the rest obtained from reference TRBV11-2 and TRBJ1-1, is as follows: EAGVAQSPRYKIIEKRQSVAFWCNPISGHATLYWYQQILGQGPKLLIQFQNNGVVDDSQLPKDRFSAERLKGVDSTLKIQPAKLEDSAVYLCASSLYHSPNTEAFFGQGTRLTVV.

This clonotype was detected ten times or more. The chain employs TRBV4-3 and TRBJ1-5; D remains unclear. The CDR3 totals 15 residues. Germline V gene data show CDR1 as LGHNA and CDR2 as YSLEER. Trimming left V 4 bases short and J 0 bases short, with 10 bases between. CDR3 amino acids: CASSPRAGSNQPQHF. CDR3 nucleotide sequence: TGCGCCAGCAGCCCTCGAGCGGGTAGCAATCAGCCCCAGCATTTT.

This clonotype was detected ten times or more. This sequence joins TRBV7-6 and TRBJ2-2, with a possible D match to TRBD2 (5 bases). Germline CDR1 reads SGHVS; CDR2 reads FNYEAQ. CDR3 length equals 14 residues. The germline V and J ends were trimmed by 1 base and 5 bases, with 8 bases remaining between them. In nucleotides, the CDR3 is TGTGCCAGCAGCTTAGTCGGGGAAACCGGGGAGCTGTTTTTT. Its translation is CASSLVGETGELFF.